The entry that follows covers one T cell receptor (beta chain) sequence. Its antigen is unknown. Here immunoSEQ multiplex PCR was the method, and the copy in TCRdb shows in-frame clones only, minus some. The data contain roughly 100,000 clones, approximately 89% of them singletons. Germline V lookup: CDR1 MNHNY, CDR2 SVGAGI (reference sequence). The V end was cut by 2 bases, the J end by 4 bases, with 9 bases between. This CDR3 contains 13 residues. The data are from a study of T cell responses to AZD1222 COVID-19 vaccine. General study findings and limits: Close to half of all spike-specific TCRs reportedly target regions of the variants that are unmutated.

The TCR comes from an adult in good health. The chain has TRBV6-6 and TRBJ2-7; D not resolved. The sample consisted of peripheral blood, taken on day 0 of AZD1222 vaccination. CDR3 bases: TGTGCCAGCAGTTACAGCGACAAGTACGAGCAGTACTTC. It translates to CASSYSDKYEQYF.